The table lists the clone carrying this T cell receptor beta chain with a few counts. The entry originates in a study of CD8+CD57+ T cells in acquired aplastic anemia. Patients sequenced had flow cytometry evidence of CD8+CD57+ cell expansion. The template used for profiling TCR beta VDJ and CDR3 was genomic DNA. TCRdb passed the reads through MiXCR, listing each CDR3 protein once. The sample includes about 160,000 distinct CDR3 sequences, 40% to 50% of them seen just once. The sequencing sample was made of sorted CD4+, CD8+, or CD8+CD57+ T cells (not recorded which) from PBMCs. The receptor comes from a human donor with aplastic anemia.

Here the CDR3 DNA reads TGTGCCTCCTTAACGACTAGCGGGAGTGAGCAGTTCTTC. Translation: CASLTTSGSEQFF. The chain carries TRBV30 and TRBJ2-1; 12 bases map to TRBD2. The CDR3 is 13 amino acids. The V segment lost 7 bases and the J segment 9 bases; nucleotides outside the gene matches: 7. Germline assignment: CDR1 GTSNPN and CDR2 SVGIG (reference sequence).